This record concerns one T cell receptor (beta chain) sequence. The CDR3 loop spans 12 amino acids. Trimming cost V 7 bases and J 6 bases, with 15 bases left between them. From germline, CDR1 is SQVTM and CDR2 ANQGSEA. These data belong to a study of T cells after yellow fever vaccination. Template switching by 5'RACE produced TCR cDNA, adding a universal primer site and UMIs. One entry per CDR3 protein, called by TCRdb with MiXCR from the 5' RACE reads. The sample holds roughly 45,000 distinct CDR3 sequences, 6.8% seen once. General study points: Some clonotypes, a small share, were shared between CD4 and CD8 compartments. The secondary response peaked faster, at day 5 versus 15, but was weaker. Post-booster samples contained most primary-vaccination clones (around 96% CD4, around 89% CD8).

The rearrangement links TRBV29-1 to TRBJ1-2; D is ambiguous. The source of this sequence is a man between 25 and 39 years old who received the YFV17D yellow fever vaccine. This material consisted of CD8+ T cells not binding an NS4B(214-222) dextramer, sorted from PBMCs, taken 45 days after the yellow fever booster vaccination. CDR3 in DNA: TGCAGCGATACGGCAACTAAGGATGGCTACACCTTC. This codes for CSDTATKDGYTF.